This T cell receptor (beta chain) derives from a study of glioma-infiltrating T cells after dendritic cell vaccination. This CDR3 contains 14 residues. V lost 0 bases, J lost 6 bases, and 9 bases lay in between. The V gene's germline CDR1 is LGHNA and CDR2 YSLEER. About this clone: Its antigen remains unknown.

Profiling relied on immunoSEQ multiplex PCR, and the TCRdb table lists in-frame clones only, not all of them. The sample gives about 49,000 clones, around 86% of which show up once; 9.5% to 12% is in the top ten. Study findings and constraints: Only a small number of patients had complete blood and tumor samples.

Fresh-frozen tumor tissue and more than two years of survival data were available for all. PBMC were collected before vaccination, two weeks after the third vaccination, and at progression. The starting material was blood, obtained before dendritic cell vaccination. The chain recombines TRBV4-3 with TRBJ2-4, with a possible D match to TRBD2 (5 bases). The source is a human donor with glioblastoma. In DNA form, the CDR3 reads TGCGCCAGCAGCCAAGATAGGGCGGGAAACATTCAGTACTTC. It translates to CASSQDRAGNIQYF.